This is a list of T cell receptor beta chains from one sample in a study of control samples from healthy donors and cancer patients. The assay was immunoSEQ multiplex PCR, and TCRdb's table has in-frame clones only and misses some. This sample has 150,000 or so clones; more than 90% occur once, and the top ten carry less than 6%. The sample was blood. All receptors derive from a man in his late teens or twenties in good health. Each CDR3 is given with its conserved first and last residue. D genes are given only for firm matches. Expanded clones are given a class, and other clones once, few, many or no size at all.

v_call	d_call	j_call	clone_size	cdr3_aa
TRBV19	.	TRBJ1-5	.	CASSTTGGNQPQHF
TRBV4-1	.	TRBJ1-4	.	CASSHPVRGKDNEKLFF
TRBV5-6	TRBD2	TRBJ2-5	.	CASRIRGGRETQYF
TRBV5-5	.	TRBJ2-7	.	CASSPRGWGQGGGYEQYF
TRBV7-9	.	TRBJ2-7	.	CASSLVDKSYEQYF
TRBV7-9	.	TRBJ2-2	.	CASSLDYTGELFF
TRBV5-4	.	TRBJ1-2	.	CASSPDTNYGYTF
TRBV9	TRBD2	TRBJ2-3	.	CASSFSGGVSTDTQYF
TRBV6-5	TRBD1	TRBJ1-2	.	CASSYTETGGGGYTF
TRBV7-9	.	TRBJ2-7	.	CASTTGGGSYEQYF
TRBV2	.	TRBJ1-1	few	CASSEEPLGLVNTEAFF
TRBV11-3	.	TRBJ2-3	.	CASSLGVSGATDTQYF
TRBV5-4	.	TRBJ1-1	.	CASSLQGVNTEAFF
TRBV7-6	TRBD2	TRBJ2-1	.	CASSSRLAGGGYNEQFF
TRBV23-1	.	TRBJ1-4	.	CASSSNWGGHLPWRNEKLFF
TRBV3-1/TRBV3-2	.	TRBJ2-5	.	CASSQGWETQYF
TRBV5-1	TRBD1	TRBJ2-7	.	CASSWLGQAEQYF
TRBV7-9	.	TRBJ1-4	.	CASSLVGYPSKLFF
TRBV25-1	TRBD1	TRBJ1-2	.	CASSEYRDSFTYGYTF
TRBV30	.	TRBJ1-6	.	CAWSGPGDSPLHF
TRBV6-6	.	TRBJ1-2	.	CASRFRGGDGYTF
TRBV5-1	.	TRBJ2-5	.	CASSFSRPGQETQYF
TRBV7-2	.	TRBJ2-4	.	CASSLDREGIQYF
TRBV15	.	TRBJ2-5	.	CATSRDGVRVETQYF
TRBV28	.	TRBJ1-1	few	CASSFGRGTEAFF
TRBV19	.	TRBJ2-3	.	CATSSAHTQYF
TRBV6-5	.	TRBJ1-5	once	CASSYGRLVDQPQHF
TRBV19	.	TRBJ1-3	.	CASRPGGGNTIYF
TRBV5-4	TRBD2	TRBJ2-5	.	CASSLATSGGQETQYF
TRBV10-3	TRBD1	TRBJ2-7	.	CATTTGSYEQYF
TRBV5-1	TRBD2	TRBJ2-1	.	CASSFSGDTYNEQFF
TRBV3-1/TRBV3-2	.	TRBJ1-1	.	CASSQATGRGLGF
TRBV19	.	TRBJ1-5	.	CASSAGTADYQPQHF
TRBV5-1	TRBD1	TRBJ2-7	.	CASSFRTGGSYEQYF
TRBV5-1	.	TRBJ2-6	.	CASSLDSSGANVLTF
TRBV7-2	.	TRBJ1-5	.	CASSYGTKGQPQHF
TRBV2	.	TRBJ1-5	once	CASSGHGEHSNQPQHF
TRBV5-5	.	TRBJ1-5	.	CASSLRGYSNQPQHF